What follows is one T cell receptor beta chain and its context. Its specificity is not known. These data belong to a study of regulatory T cells in long-lasting Graves disease. Sequencing libraries for TCR beta were prepared with iRepertoire HTBI primers and Arm-PCR of CDR3 regions. TCRdb used MiXCR to reprocess the multiplex PCR reads, holding one entry per CDR3 protein. The sample contains 420,000 or so distinct CDR3 sequences, around 22% of which appear only once. Study-level results: When disease was persistent, TRBV28, TRBJ1-2 and TRBJ2-5 were the favored segments.

Time point in this sample: persistent/refractory GD, antithyroid drugs over 5 years with positive TRAb. The TCR library was prepared using RNA isolated from PBMCs. CDR1 is SGHDN and CDR2 is FVKESK in the germline V gene. CDR3 length: 14 residues. V lost 0 bases to trimming and J lost 6 bases, with 8 bases between them. Specimen: peripheral blood mononuclear cells (PBMCs), collected when the disease was refractory, from a patient treated with antithyroid drugs. The chain is built from TRBV14 and TRBJ2-2, with D hard to call. This clonotype was sampled from a female donor with Graves disease. CDR3 bases: TGTGCCAGCAGCCAAGATTTCCCTCCCGGGGAGCTGTTTTTT. This translates into CASSQDFPPGELFF.